The 4 T cell receptor beta chains below were found in one sample sequenced in a study of post-analysis software for immune sequencing data. Broader study findings: The five TRBV segments detected at higher frequency in patients than in controls included TRBV5-6, TRBV5-1 and TRBV20-1.

Unique-molecular-identifier-tagged TCR beta cDNA libraries were used. TCRdb used MiXCR to reprocess the PCR reads, holding one entry per CDR3 protein. The sample gives 550,000 to 700,000 distinct CDR3 sequences, around 47% of which show up once; approximately 1.7% is in the top ten. These receptors have no identified antigens. The material sequenced was blood. These receptors were obtained from a girl aged 5 to 17 with multiple sclerosis.

The J gene is TRBJ1-2, the V gene TRBV12-3 or TRBV12-4, with D tentatively TRBD1 (5 bases). The V gene lost 1 base and the J gene lost 9 bases, with 12 bases spanning the gap. This CDR3 is built from 13 residues. In DNA, the CDR3 is TGTGCCAGCAGTTTAGAACCTAGGGGAAGCTACACCTTC. It yields the protein CASSLEPRGSYTF.

The chain is built from TRBV6-6 and TRBJ2-7; weak D call: TRBD2 (5 bases). CDR3 size: 14 residues. The germline V gene encodes CDR1 MNHNY and CDR2 SVGAGI (reference sequence). V was cut by 5 bases and J by 0 bases, with 11 bases left in between. The CDR3 DNA follows: TGTGCCAGCAGTGGTAGCGCAAACTCCTACGAGCAGTACTTC. Encoded protein: CASSGSANSYEQYF.

The chain couples TRBV27 to TRBJ2-4, with D possibly being TRBD1 (6 bases). Matching the DNA end better, TRBJ2-7 makes the J call doubtful. Looked up from germline, CDR1 is MNHEY and CDR2 is SMNVEV (reference sequence). This CDR3 has 15 residues. The CDR3 nucleotides are TGTGCCAGCAGTCCCGGTCAGGGGTCACCCTACGAGCAGTACTTC. It yields the protein CASSPGQGSPYEQYF.

This clonotype was recorded a few times. The CDR3 is CASSSAPGAGDEQFF. CDR3 nucleotides: TGTGCCAGCAGTTCCGCCCCCGGAGCGGGGGACGAGCAGTTCTTC. The J gene is TRBJ2-1, the V gene TRBV12-3 or TRBV12-4; TRBD2 matches 8 bases. The CDR3 covers 15 residues. V lost 4 bases, J lost 10 bases, and 12 bases stayed unmatched.